Listed below are T cell receptor beta chains from one sample, sequenced in a study of cytomegalovirus exposure and HLA in healthy donors. Some clones are missing from TCRdb's copy, which holds only in-frame ones; the method was immunoSEQ multiplex PCR. Here the sample spans about 160,000 clones, approximately 96% being singletons. Input material: PBMCs. These receptors came from a woman younger than 30 in good health and CMV-seronegative. Each CDR3 is given with its conserved first and last residue. A D gene is named only where the DNA matches it firmly. Size is stated for part of the rows, as once, few or many counts, or as a class when the clone is expanded.

NA	NA	TRBV5-1	TRBJ2-7	CASSLGAIYYEQYF	TGCGCCAGCAGCTTGGGAGCAATTTACTACGAGCAGTACTTC
NA	NA	TRBV18	TRBJ2-3	CASSPGRGLTDTQYF	TGTGCCAGCTCACCGGGGCGGGGGCTAACAGATACGCAGTATTTT
NA	TRBD1	TRBV6-6	TRBJ1-5	CASRGRTGDDNQPQHF	TGTGCCAGCAGGGGCCGGACAGGGGATGATAATCAGCCCCAGCATTTT
NA	NA	TRBV15	TRBJ2-5	CATSRELRVQETQYF	TGTGCCACCAGCAGAGAGCTGAGGGTCCAAGAGACCCAGTACTTC
NA	NA	TRBV5-1	TRBJ2-7	CASSAARTGAYEQYF	TGCGCCAGCAGTGCGGCCCGGACGGGGGCCTACGAGCAGTACTTC
NA	NA	TRBV7-9	TRBJ1-4	CASSHGLMNEKLFF	TGTGCCAGCAGCCATGGACTGATGAATGAGAAACTGTTTTTT
NA	TRBD2	TRBV19	TRBJ2-7	CASSSPGLAGEQYF	TGTGCCAGTAGTTCTCCGGGACTAGCAGGCGAGCAGTACTTC
NA	TRBD2	TRBV6-4	TRBJ2-3	CASSETSGGRNTQYF	TGTGCCAGCAGTGAGACTAGCGGGGGAAGAAATACGCAGTATTTT
NA	TRBD2	TRBV28	TRBJ2-5	CASGGSGGGETQYF	TGTGCCAGCGGGGGTAGCGGGGGCGGGGAGACCCAGTACTTC
NA	TRBD1	TRBV7-2	TRBJ2-1	CASSSGQGNEQFF	TGTGCCAGCAGCTCGGGACAGGGCAACGAGCAGTTCTTC
NA	NA	TRBV6-5	TRBJ1-1	CASSYSGGGDTEAFF	TGTGCCAGCAGTTACTCGGGGGGGGGAGACACTGAAGCTTTCTTT
NA	TRBD1	TRBV6-1	TRBJ1-4	CASIEMGRTGGNEKLFF	TGTGCCAGCATTGAGATGGGACGGACAGGCGGTAATGAAAAACTGTTTTTT
NA	NA	TRBV9	TRBJ1-4	CASSSAEKLFF	TGTGCCAGCAGCTCCGCGGAAAAACTGTTTTTT
NA	NA	TRBV9	TRBJ2-3	CASALNLRTDTQYF	TGTGCCAGCGCGCTTAACCTTCGCACAGATACGCAGTATTTT
NA	TRBD1	TRBV6-6	TRBJ2-7	CASSYSSGTGIYEQYF	TGTGCCAGCAGTTACTCGTCGGGGACAGGGATCTACGAGCAGTACTTC
once	NA	TRBV6-5	TRBJ2-3	CASSTGGERTDTQYF	TGTGCCAGCAGTACAGGGGGGGAACGCACAGATACGCAGTATTTT
NA	NA	TRBV27	TRBJ2-7	CASSDLRSAYEQYF	TGTGCCAGCAGTGACCTAAGGAGCGCCTACGAGCAGTACTTC
NA	TRBD2	TRBV7-9	TRBJ2-1	CASSFGLAGVLRNEQFF	TGTGCCAGCAGCTTCGGACTAGCGGGGGTACTTCGCAATGAGCAGTTCTTC
NA	NA	TRBV6-1	TRBJ2-4	CASSETPWTGNIQYF	TGTGCCAGCAGTGAAACCCCCTGGACTGGAAACATTCAGTACTTC
NA	NA	TRBV6-5	TRBJ2-1	CASSYSSTRTEQFF	TGTGCCAGCAGTTACTCGTCTACTAGGACTGAGCAGTTCTTC
NA	NA	TRBV6-1	TRBJ1-2	CASSRLDANYGYTF	TGTGCCAGCAGCCGATTAGATGCTAACTATGGCTACACCTTC
NA	TRBD1	TRBV6-6	TRBJ1-1	CASSSAGQGWNTEAFF	TGTGCCAGCAGTTCGGCGGGACAGGGATGGAACACTGAAGCTTTCTTT
NA	NA	TRBV9	TRBJ1-3	CASTVRGDSGNTIYF	TGTGCCAGCACCGTAAGGGGCGACTCTGGAAACACCATATATTTT
NA	NA	TRBV5-6	TRBJ2-7	CASSLGPGNTYEQYF	TGTGCCAGCAGCTTGGGTCCGGGGAATACGTACGAGCAGTACTTC
NA	TRBD2	TRBV19	TRBJ2-7	CASSIDPPGLAGGYEQYF	TGTGCCAGTAGTATAGACCCCCCCGGACTAGCGGGGGGTTACGAGCAGTACTTC
NA	TRBD1	TRBV2	TRBJ1-6	CASRMDRGSNSPLHF	TGTGCCAGCAGAATGGACAGGGGAAGCAATTCACCCCTCCACTTT
NA	NA	TRBV4-1	TRBJ2-6	CASSQEELGGWSSGANVLTF	TGCGCCAGCAGCCAAGAAGAGTTGGGGGGATGGAGCTCTGGGGCCAACGTCCTGACTTTC
once	TRBD2	TRBV6-1	TRBJ2-1	CASKLSGDFFNEQFF	TGTGCCAGCAAATTAAGCGGGGATTTCTTCAATGAGCAGTTCTTC
NA	TRBD2	TRBV13	TRBJ2-2	CASREGNTGELFF	TGTGCCAGTCGGGAGGGGAACACCGGGGAGCTGTTTTTT
NA	NA	TRBV27	TRBJ2-5	CASSTILGLKETQYF	TGTGCCAGCAGTACAATCCTCGGACTGAAAGAGACCCAGTACTTC
once	TRBD1	TRBV20-1	TRBJ2-1	CSANRGEEQFF	TGCAGTGCCAACAGGGGGGAGGAGCAGTTCTTC
NA	NA	TRBV30	TRBJ1-2	CASTGLRGRMGYGYTF	TGTGCCTCCACAGGGTTAAGGGGCAGAATGGGATATGGCTACACCTTC
NA	TRBD2	TRBV19	TRBJ2-3	CASSLGRPRGGRGDTQYF	TGTGCCAGTAGTCTGGGGCGGCCACGGGGGGGCCGAGGAGATACGCAGTATTTT
NA	NA	TRBV18	TRBJ2-6	CASSRGANVLTF	TGTGCCAGCTCGCGGGGAGCCAACGTCCTGACTTTC
NA	NA	TRBV11-2	TRBJ2-4	CASSSSDRLGSWVQYF	TGTGCCAGCAGCTCGTCGGACAGACTTGGGAGTTGGGTTCAGTACTTC
NA	TRBD2	TRBV7-2	TRBJ2-3	CATPSGTHYTDTQYF	TGTGCCACCCCTAGCGGGACACACTACACAGATACGCAGTATTTT